This T cell receptor beta chain was recovered during a study of cytomegalovirus exposure and HLA in healthy donors (dated by TCRdb to about 2017). Notes on the research overall: In an earlier analysis of fewer than 750 of the donors, 276 Gb of sequence data and about 110 million unique TCR beta sequences from 180 million or so T cells were reported. Donor age, sex, ethnicity and CMV serostatus were collected together with the repertoire data. The study aimed to test whether cataloging public T cell receptors could reveal signatures of past pathogen exposure. All discovery cohort repertoires had been generated on a single sequencing platform. The later analysis used no new phenotypic data to find candidate immune exposures, relying instead on TCR beta sequences and their occurrence across donors. The study combined high-throughput TCR immunosequencing, statistical association of individual TCRs with disease status, and machine learning to predict cytomegalovirus infection status. The number of donors typed differed by locus, with about 629-640 for A, B, C, DRB1 and DQB1, 522 for DQA1, 600 to 610 for DPA1, and approximately 470 for DPB1. Both class I and class II loci were covered by HLA typing, at four-digit resolution. Among some 400 genotyped donors of the cohort, an average of roughly 230,000 unique TCR beta nucleotide sequences was sequenced per donor, of which approximately 19% were non-productive. A later genetic analysis used genome-wide SNP genotypes for about 65% of the 666 donors, treating that subset as a discovery cohort. Among the roughly 410 genotyped donors, around 81% belonged to the genetic ancestry cluster associated with self-reported Caucasian donors. A separate validation cohort of roughly 130 different subjects was used in addition to the 666-subject first cohort. Approximately 330 gigabases of sequencing data and around 88 million unique TCR sequences made up an early release that covered about 640 HLA-typed donors. An earlier analysis of about 600 of the donors used high-throughput TCR beta sequencing to judge whether each TCR beta V gene segment behaved as functional or pseudogenic. Several DR-DQ haplotypes were handled as single units for association and clustering, since linkage in the cohort was strong. To study patterns of TCR occurrence, a later analysis re-analyzed previously published TCR beta repertoires from 500 to 850 donors and added high-resolution HLA genotyping. Using immunosequencing, the study profiled T cell repertoires from 550 to 750 subjects and related those repertoires to cytomegalovirus serostatus. Beyond this particular receptor, the publication reports: Strong co-occurrence of HLA alleles, especially DR and DQ, made assigning TCR associations to individual alleles difficult. Because HLA typing was missing for some donors at each locus, association tests included only the typed subset. The study listed 164 TCR beta chains as associated with cytomegalovirus. Linkage disequilibrium might explain the correlated functional status among segregating V segments, but an unknown experimental factor could not be excluded. In a later analysis, the rate of TCR association differed among HLA loci, with DRB1 alleles having the most associated TCRs and HLA-C alleles having the fewest. The sequencing pipeline was judged likely to have produced a cluster of highly shared sequence variants as a technical artifact. In a later genetic analysis, fewer N-insertions in productive TCRs were reported among donors in an Asian-associated ancestry cluster than the approximately 710-donor mean. Most TCR sequences were seen in very few donors, while some public TCRs were found in many individuals. A later analysis reported that several top co-occurrence clusters appeared linked to parvovirus B19, influenza, CMV and Epstein-Barr virus. In an earlier analysis of 587 of the donors, most TCR beta V segments appeared in productive rearrangements about 87% or about 30% of the time, broadly matching IMGT annotations. The only immune exposure information available for the cohort was CMV serostatus. Presence/absence analyses assumed roughly uniform sequencing depth across donors, an assumption that may not hold. Because counts were too low, 15 to 20 rarely observed V segments, including chromosome 9 orphons, were excluded from the earlier analysis of several hundred of the donors. According to the authors, the approach could potentially be generalized to other disease states and immunological phenotypes. V-gene and J-gene trimming of TCR beta chains was associated with a missense DCLRE1C variant in a later genetic analysis, and the association was replicated in an independent cohort. According to a later analysis, most CMV-associated TCR beta chains appeared to be HLA-restricted, and the HLA associations seemed to be driven largely by CMV exposure. In a later analysis, HLA-associated TCR beta chains were found to be more clonally expanded and to have lower generation probabilities than equally common non-associated chains. The classifier was reported to diagnose cytomegalovirus status with high specificity and sensitivity in both the original and validation cohorts. Three of the identified cytomegalovirus-associated TCR beta chains were confirmed in vitro to be specific for cytomegalovirus antigens. A further reported finding was that TCR beta sequences accurately predicted the HLA-A and HLA-B alleles for most subjects in the first cohort. This cohort had only TCR beta chains sequenced, and the lack of alpha or paired-chain data limited which features could be detected. Some IMGT-functional V segments, including TRBV6-2 and TRBV6-3, could not be distinguished by the 87-base-pair reads and were therefore excluded. At a false discovery rate of 0.05, a later analysis linked around 15,000 TCR beta sequences to specific HLA alleles.

As to this clone: It has no known antigen specificity. No base quality information exists; no much larger clone differs at one position.

V sheds 3 bases and J sheds 4 bases, leaving 11 bases between their ends. From cysteine to phenylalanine, the CDR3 is 14 amino acids long. Only the CDR3 DNA is retained, 42 bases long and in frame from the first base. Per the germline V gene, SGDLS is the CDR1 and YYNGEE is the CDR2. In total, approximately 610 healthy bone marrow donors made up the cohort. At the time of sampling, every cohort member was nominally healthy, though immune exposures that went unrecorded were likely present. The donor tested CMV seronegative, placing the donor among the 300 to 400 seronegative members of the cohort. Each donor provided a peripheral blood sample, and peripheral blood mononuclear cells were used for TCR beta sequencing. The Qiagen DNeasy Blood Extraction Kit was used to extract genomic DNA from the blood cell samples. The library was prepared using the immunoSEQ multiplex PCR assay. For the multiplex PCR, a mixture combining 60 forward primers for TCR Vbeta segments and 13 reverse primers for TCR Jbeta segments was used. Amplification of the CDR3 region of rearranged TCR beta genes was performed with a multiplex PCR assay on genomic DNA. On the Illumina HiSeq System, the amplified TCR beta libraries were sequenced as 87-base-pair reads. From the authors' description of their analysis: In a later analysis, tens of millions of unique TCR beta chains were counted across the 690 or so repertoires, and roughly 10 million of these chains were shared by at least two donors. Raw reads were error-corrected and collapsed into unique sequences by a nearest-neighbor algorithm in which closely related sequences were merged to remove PCR and sequencing errors. V, D and J gene segments were assigned by aligning CDR3 sequences to IMGT reference sequences. For a sequence to be retained, a match of at least six nucleotides to both a V gene segment and a J gene segment was required. A rearrangement counted as productive if the CDR3 had no stop codons and remained in frame with V and J, and every other rearrangement counted as non-productive. Following IMGT convention, CDR3 was defined as the stretch from the second conserved V-encoded cysteine up to the conserved J-encoded phenylalanine. The earlier analysis of fewer than 700 of the donors excluded sequences that lacked an unambiguous match to a single V gene segment. An earlier analysis of almost 600 of the donors classified V segments as functional when productive rearrangements were above 56.7% and as segregating when the standard deviation between donors was above 5%. A statistical classification framework was built for diagnosing cytomegalovirus status from the catalog of TCR beta chain sequences. A later analysis assigned V and J genes by comparing TCR nucleotide sequences with IMGT/GENE-DB human TR gene sequences. The TCRdist pipeline was used in a later analysis to assign CDR3 sequences and most-parsimonious VDJ recombination scenarios. A later analysis defined each TCR beta chain by its CDR3 amino acid sequence plus V-gene family, and excluded reads lacking a unique V-gene family. A later analysis removed 450 to 600 highly shared, low-generation-probability nucleotide sequences to deal with suspected cross-contamination and a sequencing artifact. In a later analysis, a clonal expansion index was calculated for each public chain from normalized within-repertoire ranks of inferred template counts. In a later analysis, generation probabilities were computed with a VDJ recombination model fitted to out-of-frame rearrangements, and the resulting probabilities were checked against IGoR. In a later analysis, TCR-TCR, TCR-HLA and TCR-CMV co-occurrence was scored with hypergeometric tests, and a repertoire-size bias correction was applied to TCR pairs. In a later analysis, false discovery rates were estimated by permuting HLA or CMV assignments 20 times. In a later analysis, co-occurring TCRs were grouped with DBSCAN, and TCRdist sequence similarity was added when clustering was performed within HLA-allele-positive subsets. For co-occurrence clustering, repertoires with fewer than 30,000 or more than 120,000 public chains were excluded, along with four or five repertoires with anomalous nucleotide sharing. The clones in this table, taken by TCRdb from immuneACCESS, are in-frame only. Not every clone is retained; where verified, under half of the shortfall comes from an unresolved V gene, and the cause of the rest is unknown. V and J calls and clone size are as listed in that table; D and trimming were resolved from the DNA. The table for this sample lists around 100,000 clones; less than 75% of them were counted only once. The ten most abundant clones make up approximately 2.3% of the sample.

The chain links TRBV9 with TRBJ1-5; matching of 6 bases hints at TRBD1 as the D gene. The material sequenced was PBMCs. This receptor was identified in a man aged 25-40 years in good health and CMV-seronegative. Here the CDR3 is given as CASSGDIGNQPQHF. The bases read TGTGCCAGCAGCGGGGACATCGGAAATCAGCCCCAGCATTTT.